The clone carrying this T cell receptor beta chain showed up just a few times. This sample is drawn from a study of T-cell reconstitution after alpha-beta-depleted transplantation in children. The CDR3 is 17 amino acids. Germline CDR1 DFQATT, CDR2 SNEGSKA (reference sequence). V was pared by 3 bases and J by 4 bases, with 24 bases between. Unique molecular identifiers were incorporated when the TCRbeta library was constructed. One entry per CDR3 protein results from TCRdb running MiXCR on the PCR reads. The table shows over 200,000 distinct CDR3 sequences, with around 9.5% occurring only once. V gene TRBV20-1 combines with J gene TRBJ2-5, with a tentative D call TRBD2 (7 bases). The starting material was PBMCs from the stem cell graft donor, obtained from the stem cell graft. This sequence was found in a human donor who donated a stem cell graft to a child with acute lymphoblastic leukemia. The chain's CDR3 is CSASPLRTGGLGETQYF. The CDR3 DNA reads as TGCAGTGCTAGCCCTCTACGTACGGGGGGCCTGGGAGAGACCCAGTACTTC.